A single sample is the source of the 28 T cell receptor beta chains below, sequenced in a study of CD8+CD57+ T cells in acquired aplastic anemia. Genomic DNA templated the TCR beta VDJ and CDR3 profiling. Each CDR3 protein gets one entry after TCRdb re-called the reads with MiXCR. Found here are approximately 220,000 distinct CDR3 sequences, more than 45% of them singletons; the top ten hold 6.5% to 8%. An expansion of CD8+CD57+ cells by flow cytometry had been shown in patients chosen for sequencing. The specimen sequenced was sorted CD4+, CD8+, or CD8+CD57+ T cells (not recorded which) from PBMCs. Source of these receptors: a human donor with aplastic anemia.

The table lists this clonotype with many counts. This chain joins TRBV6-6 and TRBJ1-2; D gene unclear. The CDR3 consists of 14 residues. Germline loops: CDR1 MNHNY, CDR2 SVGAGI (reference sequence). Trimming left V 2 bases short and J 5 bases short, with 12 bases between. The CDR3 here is CASSYGDLAYGYTF. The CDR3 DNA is TGTGCCAGCAGTTACGGGGATTTAGCTTATGGCTACACCTTC.

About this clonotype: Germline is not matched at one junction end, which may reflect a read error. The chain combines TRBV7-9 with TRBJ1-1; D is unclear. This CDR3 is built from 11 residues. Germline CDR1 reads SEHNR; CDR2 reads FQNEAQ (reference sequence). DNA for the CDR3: TGTGCCAGCAGCTTAATGGGAGGAGCTCTCTTT. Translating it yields CASSLMGGALF.

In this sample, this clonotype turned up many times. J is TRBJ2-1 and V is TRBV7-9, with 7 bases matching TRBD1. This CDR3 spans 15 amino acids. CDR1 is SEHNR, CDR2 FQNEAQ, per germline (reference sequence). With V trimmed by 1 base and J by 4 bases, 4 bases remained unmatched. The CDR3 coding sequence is TGTGCCAGCAGCTTAGGAGACAGGGATTACAATGAGCAGTTCTTC. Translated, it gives CASSLGDRDYNEQFF.

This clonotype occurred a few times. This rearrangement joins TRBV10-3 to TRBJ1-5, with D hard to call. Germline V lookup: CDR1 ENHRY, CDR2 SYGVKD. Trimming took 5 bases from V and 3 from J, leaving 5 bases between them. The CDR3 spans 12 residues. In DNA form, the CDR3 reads TGTGCCATCAGTCCGGACAATCAGCCCCAGCATTTT. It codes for CAISPDNQPQHF.

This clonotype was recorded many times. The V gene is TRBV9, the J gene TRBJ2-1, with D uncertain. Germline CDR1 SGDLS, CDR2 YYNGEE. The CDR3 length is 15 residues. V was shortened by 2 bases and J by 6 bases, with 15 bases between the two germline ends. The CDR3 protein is CASSVDMGTINEQFF. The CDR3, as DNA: TGTGCCAGCAGCGTCGACATGGGCACGATCAATGAGCAGTTCTTC.

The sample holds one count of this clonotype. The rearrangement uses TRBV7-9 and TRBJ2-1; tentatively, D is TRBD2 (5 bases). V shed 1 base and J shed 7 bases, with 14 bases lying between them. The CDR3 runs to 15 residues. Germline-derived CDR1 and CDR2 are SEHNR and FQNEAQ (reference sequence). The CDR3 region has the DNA TGTGCCAGCAGCTTAGGATCCGGGATCCTTAATGAGCAGTTCTTC. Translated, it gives CASSLGSGILNEQFF. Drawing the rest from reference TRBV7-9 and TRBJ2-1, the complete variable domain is DTGVSQNPRHKITKRGQNVTFRCDPISEHNRLYWYRQTLGQGPEFLTYFQNEAQLEKSRLLSDRFSAERPKGSFSTLEIQRTEQGDSAMYLCASSLGSGILNEQFFGPGTRLTVL.

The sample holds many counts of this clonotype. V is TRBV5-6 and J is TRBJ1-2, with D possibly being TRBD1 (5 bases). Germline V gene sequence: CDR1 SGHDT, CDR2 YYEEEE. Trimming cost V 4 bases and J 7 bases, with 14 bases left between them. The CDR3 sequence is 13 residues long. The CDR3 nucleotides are TGTGCCAGCAGCCAAGGCAGGGCTAGTGGCTACACCTTC. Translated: CASSQGRASGYTF.

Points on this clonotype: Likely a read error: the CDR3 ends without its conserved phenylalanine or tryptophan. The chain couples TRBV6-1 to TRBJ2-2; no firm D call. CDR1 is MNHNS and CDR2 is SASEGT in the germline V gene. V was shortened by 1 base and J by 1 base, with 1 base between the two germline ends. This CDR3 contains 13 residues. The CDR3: CASSEGNTGELFS. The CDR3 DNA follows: TGTGCCAGCAGTGAAGGGAACACCGGGGAGCTGTTTTCT.

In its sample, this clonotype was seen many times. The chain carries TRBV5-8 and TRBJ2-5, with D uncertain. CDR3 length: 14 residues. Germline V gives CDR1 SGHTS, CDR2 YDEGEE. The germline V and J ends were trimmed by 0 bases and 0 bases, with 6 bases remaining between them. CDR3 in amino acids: CASSLVTNQETQYF. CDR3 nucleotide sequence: TGTGCCAGCAGCTTGGTGACGAACCAAGAGACCCAGTACTTC.

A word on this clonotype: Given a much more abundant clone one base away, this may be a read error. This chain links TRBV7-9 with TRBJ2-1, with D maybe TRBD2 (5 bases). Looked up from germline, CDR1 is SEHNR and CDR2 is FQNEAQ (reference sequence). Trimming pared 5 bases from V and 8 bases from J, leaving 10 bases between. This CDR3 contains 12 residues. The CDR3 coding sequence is TGTGCCAGCAGCCTGACTACCCATGAGCAGTTCTTC. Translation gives CASSLTTHEQFF.

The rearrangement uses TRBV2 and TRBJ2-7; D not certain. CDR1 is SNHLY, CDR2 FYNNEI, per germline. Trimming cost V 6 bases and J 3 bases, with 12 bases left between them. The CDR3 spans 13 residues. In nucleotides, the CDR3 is TGTGCCAGCAGGGATTGGGCCTACTACGAGCAGTACTTC. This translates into CASRDWAYYEQYF.

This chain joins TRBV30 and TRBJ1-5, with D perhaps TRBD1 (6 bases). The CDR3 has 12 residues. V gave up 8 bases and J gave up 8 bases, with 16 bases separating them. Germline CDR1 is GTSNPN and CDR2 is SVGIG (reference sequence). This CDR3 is CAVLGGIEPQHF. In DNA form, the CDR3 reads TGTGCCGTTTTAGGGGGAATAGAGCCCCAGCATTTT.

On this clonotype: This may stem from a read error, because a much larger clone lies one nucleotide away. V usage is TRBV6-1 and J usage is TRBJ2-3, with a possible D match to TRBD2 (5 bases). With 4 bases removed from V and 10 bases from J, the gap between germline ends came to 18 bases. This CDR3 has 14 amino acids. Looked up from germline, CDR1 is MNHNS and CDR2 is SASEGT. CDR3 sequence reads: CASSGAAETWPQYF. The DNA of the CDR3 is TGTGCCAGCAGTGGAGCGGCCGAAACCTGGCCGCAGTATTTT.

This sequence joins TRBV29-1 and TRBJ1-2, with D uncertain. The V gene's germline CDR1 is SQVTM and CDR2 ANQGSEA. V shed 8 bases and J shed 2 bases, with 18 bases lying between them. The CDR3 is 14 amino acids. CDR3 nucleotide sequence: TGCAGCTTGGAGGTTCATGGGGAAAACTATGGCTACACCTTC. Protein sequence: CSLEVHGENYGYTF. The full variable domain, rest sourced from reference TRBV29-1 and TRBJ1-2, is SAVISQKPSRDICQRGTSLTIQCQVDSQVTMMFWYRQQPGQSLTLIATANQGSEATYESGFVIDKFPISRPNLTFSTLTVSNMSPEDSSIYLCSLEVHGENYGYTFGSGTRLTVV.

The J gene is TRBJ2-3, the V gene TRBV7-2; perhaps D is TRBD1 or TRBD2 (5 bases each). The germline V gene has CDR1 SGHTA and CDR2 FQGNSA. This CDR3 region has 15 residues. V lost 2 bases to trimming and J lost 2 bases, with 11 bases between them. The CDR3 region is CASSLTAGTTDTQYF. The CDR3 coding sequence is TGTGCCAGCAGCTTAACCGCAGGGACCACAGATACGCAGTATTTT.

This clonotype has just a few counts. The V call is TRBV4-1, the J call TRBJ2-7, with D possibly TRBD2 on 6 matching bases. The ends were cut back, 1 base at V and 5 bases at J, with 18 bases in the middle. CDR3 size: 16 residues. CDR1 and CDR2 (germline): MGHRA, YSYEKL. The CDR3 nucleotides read TGCGCCAGCAGCCAAGGGGGGGAATTCTGGCTCGACGAGCAGTACTTC. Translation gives CASSQGGEFWLDEQYF.

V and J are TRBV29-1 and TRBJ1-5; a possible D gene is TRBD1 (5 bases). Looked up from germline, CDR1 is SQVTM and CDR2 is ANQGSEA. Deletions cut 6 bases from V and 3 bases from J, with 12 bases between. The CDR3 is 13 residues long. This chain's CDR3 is CSVRGSPNQPQHF. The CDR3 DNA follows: TGCAGCGTAAGGGGTTCCCCCAATCAGCCCCAGCATTTT. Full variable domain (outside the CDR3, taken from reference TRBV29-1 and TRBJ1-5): SAVISQKPSRDICQRGTSLTIQCQVDSQVTMMFWYRQQPGQSLTLIATANQGSEATYESGFVIDKFPISRPNLTFSTLTVSNMSPEDSSIYLCSVRGSPNQPQHFGDGTRLSIL.

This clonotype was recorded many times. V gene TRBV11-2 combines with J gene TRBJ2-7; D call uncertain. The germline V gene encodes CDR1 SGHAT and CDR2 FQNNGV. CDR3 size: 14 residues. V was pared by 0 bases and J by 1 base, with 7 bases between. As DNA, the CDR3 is TGTGCCAGCAGCTTAGAAGGAGAATCCTACGAGCAGTACTTC. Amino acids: CASSLEGESYEQYF.

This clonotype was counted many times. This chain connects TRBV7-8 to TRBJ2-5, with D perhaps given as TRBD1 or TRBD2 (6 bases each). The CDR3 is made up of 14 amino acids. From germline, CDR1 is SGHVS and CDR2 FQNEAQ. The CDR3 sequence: CAGLGGRDQETQYF. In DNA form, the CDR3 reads TGTGCGGGGCTCGGGGGCCGTGACCAAGAGACCCAGTACTTC.

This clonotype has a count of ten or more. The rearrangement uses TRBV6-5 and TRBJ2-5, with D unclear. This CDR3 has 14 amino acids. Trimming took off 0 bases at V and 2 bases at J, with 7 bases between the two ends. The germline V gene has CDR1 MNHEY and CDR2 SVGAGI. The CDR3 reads CASSYSASQETQYF. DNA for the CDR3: TGTGCCAGCAGTTACTCGGCCAGTCAAGAGACCCAGTACTTC.

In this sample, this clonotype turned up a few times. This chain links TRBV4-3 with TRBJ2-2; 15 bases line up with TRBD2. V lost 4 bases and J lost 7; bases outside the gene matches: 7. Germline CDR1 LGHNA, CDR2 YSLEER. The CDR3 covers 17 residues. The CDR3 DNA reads TGCGCCAGCAGCCCTTGGACTAGCGGGGGGGCAAACGGGGAGCTGTTTTTT. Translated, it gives CASSPWTSGGANGELFF.

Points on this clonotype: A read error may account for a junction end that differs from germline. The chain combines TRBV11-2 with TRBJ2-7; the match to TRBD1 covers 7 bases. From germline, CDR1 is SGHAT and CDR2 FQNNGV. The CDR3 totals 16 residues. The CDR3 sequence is CASSLDRGRGSYGQYF. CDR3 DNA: TGTGCCAGCAGCTTAGATAGGGGGCGCGGGTCCTACGGGCAGTACTTC.

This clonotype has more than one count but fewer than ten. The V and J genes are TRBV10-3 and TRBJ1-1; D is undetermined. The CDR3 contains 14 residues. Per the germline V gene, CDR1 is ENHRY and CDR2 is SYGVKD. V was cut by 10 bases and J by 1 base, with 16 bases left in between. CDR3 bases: TGTGCCACCCAGATGGACGGTGGGAACACTGAAGCTTTCTTT. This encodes CATQMDGGNTEAFF.

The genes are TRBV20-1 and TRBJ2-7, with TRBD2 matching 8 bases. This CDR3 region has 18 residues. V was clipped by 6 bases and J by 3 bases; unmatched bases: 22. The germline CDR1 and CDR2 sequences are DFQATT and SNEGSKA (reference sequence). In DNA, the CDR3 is TGCAGTGCCTCACCGGCTAGCGGGCCCCGGGCGGTGAACTACGAGCAGTACTTC. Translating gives CSASPASGPRAVNYEQYF.

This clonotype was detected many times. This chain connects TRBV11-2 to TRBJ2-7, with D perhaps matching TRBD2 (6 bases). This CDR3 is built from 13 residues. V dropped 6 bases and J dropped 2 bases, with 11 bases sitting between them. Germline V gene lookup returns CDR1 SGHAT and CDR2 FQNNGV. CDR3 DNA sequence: TGTGCCAGCAGGCGGGGCTTCACCTACGAGCAGTACTTC. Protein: CASRRGFTYEQYF. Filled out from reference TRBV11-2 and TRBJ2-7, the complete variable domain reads EAGVAQSPRYKIIEKRQSVAFWCNPISGHATLYWYQQILGQGPKLLIQFQNNGVVDDSQLPKDRFSAERLKGVDSTLKIQPAKLEDSAVYLCASRRGFTYEQYFGPGTRLTVT.

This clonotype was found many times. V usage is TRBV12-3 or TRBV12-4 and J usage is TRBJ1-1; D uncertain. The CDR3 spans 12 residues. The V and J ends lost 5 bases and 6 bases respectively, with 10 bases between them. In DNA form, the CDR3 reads TGTGCCAGCAGTCCAGAGAGGGCTGAAGCTTTCTTT. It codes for CASSPERAEAFF.

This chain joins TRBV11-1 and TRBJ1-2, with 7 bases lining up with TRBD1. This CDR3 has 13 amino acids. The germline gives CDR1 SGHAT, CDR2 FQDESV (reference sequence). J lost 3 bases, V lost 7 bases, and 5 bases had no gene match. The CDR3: CASTTGTDYGYTF. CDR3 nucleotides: TGTGCCAGCACTACCGGGACAGACTATGGCTACACCTTC. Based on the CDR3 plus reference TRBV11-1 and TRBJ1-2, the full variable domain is EAEVAQSPRYKITEKSQAVAFWCDPISGHATLYWYRQILGQGPELLVQFQDESVVDDSQLPKDRFSAERLKGVDSTLKIQPAELGDSAMYLCASTTGTDYGYTFGSGTRLTVV.

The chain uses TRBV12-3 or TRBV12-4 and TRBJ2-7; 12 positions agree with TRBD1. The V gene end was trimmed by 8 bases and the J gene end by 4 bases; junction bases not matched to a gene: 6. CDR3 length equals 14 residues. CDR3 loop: CASAGDRGQYEQYF. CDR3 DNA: TGTGCCAGCGCAGGGGACAGGGGGCAATACGAGCAGTACTTC.